The 29 T cell receptor beta chains in this list originate from one sample, sequenced in a study of T cell responses to AZD1222 COVID-19 vaccine. Clones were sequenced by immunoSEQ multiplex PCR, and TCRdb holds only the in-frame ones, with some missing. The profile shows 150,000 to 200,000 clones, around 90% of them singletons. The sample was peripheral blood, taken 28 days after the second dose of the MenACWY control vaccine. The receptors shown here come from an adult who received the MenACWY meningococcal vaccine as a control.

The genes are TRBV28 and TRBJ1-5; D is unclear. There are 14 residues in the CDR3. V was clipped by 8 bases and J by 0 bases, with 11 bases between them. The V gene's germline CDR1 is MDHEN and CDR2 SYDVKM. CDR3 sequence reads: CASHWSYSNQPQHF. The CDR3, as DNA: TGTGCCAGCCATTGGTCCTATAGCAATCAGCCCCAGCATTTT.

J is TRBJ2-3 and V is TRBV30; 7 bases line up with TRBD2. After removal of 0 bases from V and 2 bases from J, the junction contained 5 bases not matched to a gene. Germline V gene sequence: CDR1 GTSNPN, CDR2 SVGIG (reference sequence). The CDR3 consists of 15 residues. The CDR3 bases are TGTGCCTGGAGTGTCGGCGGGACTAACACAGATACGCAGTATTTT. Translated: CAWSVGGTNTDTQYF.

The chain has TRBV28 and TRBJ1-4; no reliable D call. V was shortened by 8 bases and J by 8 bases, with 15 bases between the two germline ends. CDR1 MDHEN and CDR2 SYDVKM come from the germline V gene. The CDR3 loop spans 13 amino acids. The CDR3 loop reads CASRVHGREKLFF. In DNA, the CDR3 is TGTGCCAGCCGGGTCCACGGTAGGGAAAAACTGTTTTTT.

The CDR3 reads CASSEYSGGTNYGYTF. The DNA for the CDR3 is TGTGCCAGCAGTGAATATTCGGGGGGCACTAACTATGGCTACACCTTC. The chain combines TRBV25-1 with TRBJ1-2; possible D gene TRBD1, 6 bases. Germline V CDR1 and CDR2: MGHDK, SYGVNS. Trimming took 0 bases from V and 0 from J, leaving 11 bases between them. This CDR3 spans 16 amino acids.

The rearrangement joins TRBV7-8 to TRBJ2-7, with 7 bases matching TRBD2. Germline lookup yields CDR1 SGHVS and CDR2 FQNEAQ. The CDR3 length is 18 residues. Trimming at V came to 0 bases and at J to 7 bases, leaving 18 bases not matched to a gene. The CDR3 DNA reads as TGTGCCAGCAGCTTAGCGGCACTAGCGATCCCAGAGGGTTCGGAGCAGTACTTC. It yields the protein CASSLAALAIPEGSEQYF.

In this sample, this clone turned up a few times. CDR3 region: CASSLVQGNGYTF. As DNA, the CDR3 is TGTGCCAGCAGTTTAGTTCAGGGTAATGGCTACACCTTC. This chain links TRBV28 with TRBJ1-2; TRBD1 might be the D (5 bases). Trimming left V 2 bases short and J 6 bases short, with 10 bases between. This CDR3 has 13 residues. CDR1 is MDHEN, CDR2 SYDVKM, per germline.

This chain connects TRBV13 to TRBJ1-6, with D unclear. This CDR3 has 17 amino acids. With 4 bases removed from V and 2 bases from J, the gap between germline ends came to 15 bases. The germline V gene has CDR1 PRHDT and CDR2 FYEKMQ (reference sequence). CDR3 sequence (DNA): TGTGCCAGCAGCTATAGCCCCGGACCAACCTATAATTCACCCCTCCACTTT. This gives the protein CASSYSPGPTYNSPLHF.

The chain uses TRBV9 and TRBJ1-1; 7 bases are a match to TRBD1. This CDR3 is 15 amino acids long. CDR1 is SGDLS and CDR2 is YYNGEE in the germline V gene. V shed 0 bases, J shed 5 bases, and the junction held 7 bases outside the gene matches. The CDR3 DNA follows: TGTGCCAGCAGCGTAGGTGACAGGGCGGGAACTGAAGCTTTCTTT. Amino acids: CASSVGDRAGTEAFF.

The rearrangement joins TRBV29-1 to TRBJ2-7; TRBD1 matches at 11 bases. Unmatched junction bases numbered 8, after V lost 6 bases and J lost 1 base. Germline V CDR1 and CDR2: SQVTM, ANQGSEA. This CDR3 has 15 amino acids. In nucleotides, the CDR3 is TGCAGCGTCAGACGGGACAGGGGGGGATCCTACGAGCAGTACTTC. Translation gives CSVRRDRGGSYEQYF.

J is TRBJ2-1 and V is TRBV19; 9 bases agree with TRBD2. This CDR3 has 16 residues. Germline loops: CDR1 LNHDA, CDR2 SQIVND (reference sequence). Germline trimming cut 3 bases from V and 8 bases from J; bases unmatched to any gene: 11. Here the CDR3 DNA reads TGTGCCAGTAGTATTCCGAGTAGCGGGAGAGGGCATGAGCAGTTCTTC. It specifies CASSIPSSGRGHEQFF.

V is TRBV5-1 and J is TRBJ1-1; D unresolved. This CDR3 is built from 19 residues. V shed 4 bases and J shed 0 bases, with 25 bases lying between them. Germline loops: CDR1 SGHRS, CDR2 YFSETQ. CDR3 DNA: TGCGCCAGCAGCCCCTCTGGGCCGTTGCGAATACCAATGAACACTGAAGCTTTCTTT. Amino acids: CASSPSGPLRIPMNTEAFF.

The chain employs TRBV30 and TRBJ2-4; tentatively, D is TRBD1 (7 bases). V was pared by 3 bases and J by 9 bases, with 15 bases between. Germline V gene sequence: CDR1 GTSNPN, CDR2 SVGIG (reference sequence). CDR3 length: 13 residues. CDR3 sequence reads: CAWSGQDGSIQYF. For the CDR3, the DNA is TGTGCCTGGAGCGGACAGGACGGGAGCATTCAGTACTTC. The complete variable domain, with remaining parts taken from reference TRBV30 and TRBJ2-4, reads SQTIHQWPATLVQPVGSPLSLECTVEGTSNPNLYWYRQAAGRGLQLLFYSVGIGQISSEVPQNLSASRPQDRQFILSSKKLLLSDSGFYLCAWSGQDGSIQYFGAGTRLSVL.

The V call is TRBV6-6, the J call TRBJ2-7; TRBD2 is a possible D gene (6 bases). Germline V CDR1 and CDR2: MNHNY, SVGAGI (reference sequence). Trimming cost V 6 bases and J 0 bases, with 12 bases left between them. This CDR3 is built from 14 residues. The CDR3 here is CASRFSGDSYEQYF. The DNA of the CDR3 is TGTGCCAGCAGGTTTAGCGGAGACTCCTACGAGCAGTACTTC.

This chain connects TRBV5-1 to TRBJ2-2; D remains ambiguous. The CDR3 runs to 14 residues. Germline lookup yields CDR1 SGHRS and CDR2 YFSETQ. The V gene lost 1 base and the J gene lost 10 bases, with 14 bases spanning the gap. The CDR3 nucleotides read TGCGCCAGCAGCTTGTCCTCAACAGAGGAGGAGCTGTTTTTT. Its protein product is CASSLSSTEEELFF.

The CDR3 DNA follows: TGTGCCATCAGTGAAAGTACTAGCGGAGGGTTCCAAGAGACCCAGTACTTC. Residues: CAISESTSGGFQETQYF. This chain links TRBV10-3 with TRBJ2-5; TRBD2 matches at 8 bases. Germline V gene sequence: CDR1 ENHRY, CDR2 SYGVKD. V lost 3 bases to trimming and J lost 1 base; unmatched junction nucleotides: 10. The CDR3 length is 17 residues.

This chain joins TRBV2 and TRBJ2-3; D unclear. V dropped 4 bases and J dropped 1 base, with 9 bases sitting between them. The germline CDR1 and CDR2 sequences are SNHLY and FYNNEI. This CDR3 is 14 amino acids long. The CDR3: CASSGAIRTDTQYF. The DNA of the CDR3 is TGTGCCAGCAGTGGCGCGATCCGCACAGATACGCAGTATTTT.

The chain couples TRBV27 to TRBJ2-3; D possibly corresponds to TRBD2 (7 bases). CDR3 length: 15 amino acids. Trimming removed 5 bases at V and 4 bases at J, with 16 bases between. The germline V gene encodes CDR1 MNHEY and CDR2 SMNVEV (reference sequence). The CDR3 region is CASSRGASPPDTQYF. The CDR3 region has the DNA TGTGCCAGCAGTCGGGGGGCTAGCCCGCCAGATACGCAGTATTTT.

The rearrangement joins TRBV7-9 to TRBJ2-1; a possible D gene is TRBD2 (5 bases). V was cut by 5 bases and J by 10 bases, with 9 bases left in between. The CDR3 extends over 11 amino acids. Germline CDR1 reads SEHNR; CDR2 reads FQNEAQ (reference sequence). The CDR3 is CASSDRGEQFF. As DNA, the CDR3 is TGTGCCAGCAGCGACCGAGGGGAGCAGTTCTTC.

The J gene is TRBJ2-1, the V gene TRBV10-1; 8 positions match TRBD1. Germline V CDR1 and CDR2: WNHNN, SYGVQD (reference sequence). J gave up 9 bases and V 3 bases, and 13 bases lay outside the gene matches. The CDR3 length is 16 residues. CDR3 amino acids: CASSDPVGQGRAEQFF. For the CDR3, the DNA is TGCGCCAGCAGTGACCCCGTCGGACAGGGACGGGCTGAGCAGTTCTTC.

The genes are TRBV28 and TRBJ2-7; 13 bases align to TRBD2. The length of the CDR3 is 15 residues. Unmatched junction bases numbered 5, after V lost 6 bases and J lost 3 bases. Germline CDR1 reads MDHEN; CDR2 reads SYDVKM. The CDR3 loop is CASRGTSGNLYEQYF. The CDR3 DNA follows: TGTGCCAGCAGAGGGACTAGCGGGAATCTCTACGAGCAGTACTTC.

The chain joins TRBV4-2 to TRBJ2-7; no clear D gene. Trimming took 4 bases from V and 3 from J, leaving 16 bases between them. The germline V gene has CDR1 LGHNA and CDR2 YNFKEQ. This CDR3 is 15 amino acids long. CDR3 sequence (DNA): TGTGCCAGCAGCCTGGAGCGATCAGCAGACTACGAGCAGTACTTC. As protein: CASSLERSADYEQYF.

V gene TRBV28 combines with J gene TRBJ1-5; tentative D call: TRBD1 (6 bases). The V gene's germline CDR1 is MDHEN and CDR2 SYDVKM. The V and J ends lost 4 bases and 3 bases respectively, with 10 bases between them. The CDR3 sequence is 14 residues long. The chain's CDR3 is CASSYREINQPQHF. CDR3 sequence (DNA): TGTGCCAGCAGTTACAGGGAAATCAATCAGCCCCAGCATTTT. Together with reference TRBV28 and TRBJ1-5, the CDR3 gives the full variable domain: DVKVTQSSRYLVKRTGEKVFLECVQDMDHENMFWYRQDPGLGLRLIYFSYDVKMKEKGDIPEGYSVSREKKERFSLILESASTNQTSMYLCASSYREINQPQHFGDGTRLSIL.

The chain joins TRBV30 to TRBJ1-4; perhaps TRBD1 as D (6 bases). This CDR3 is 14 amino acids long. Germline V gene lookup returns CDR1 GTSNPN and CDR2 SVGIG (reference sequence). V was cut by 3 bases and J by 0 bases, with 8 bases left in between. The CDR3 sequence is CAWRDSATNEKLFF. In nucleotides, the CDR3 is TGTGCCTGGAGGGACAGTGCAACTAATGAAAAACTGTTTTTT.

The genes are TRBV6-2 or TRBV6-3 and TRBJ2-7, with 13 bases identical to TRBD2. The CDR3 has 16 amino acids. The germline V gene has CDR1 MNHEY and CDR2 SVGEGT. V dropped 2 bases and J dropped 6; count of bases not matched to a gene: 7. CDR3 sequence: CASSYRLAGGPSEQYF. CDR3 bases: TGTGCCAGCAGTTACCGACTAGCGGGAGGCCCCTCCGAGCAGTACTTC.

The chain recombines TRBV28 with TRBJ1-2; D ambiguous. The CDR3 is 14 amino acids. The ends were cut back, 7 bases at V and 11 bases at J, with 23 bases in the middle. Per the germline V gene, CDR1 is MDHEN and CDR2 is SYDVKM. The CDR3 protein is CASTPDDFYFGYTF. In DNA, the CDR3 is TGTGCCAGCACCCCGGACGACTTCTATTTTGGATACACCTTC.

The chain employs TRBV6-5 and TRBJ1-1, with D possibly TRBD1 on 5 matching bases. The CDR3 runs 14 residues. V gave up 5 bases and J gave up 1 base, with 11 bases separating them. The germline CDR1 and CDR2 sequences are MNHEY and SVGAGI. The CDR3 nucleotides read TGTGCCAGCAGTACCGGGACCGAGAACACTGAAGCTTTCTTT. Its translation is CASSTGTENTEAFF.

J is TRBJ2-7 and V is TRBV3-1 (or the pseudogene TRBV3-2), with 7 bases fitting TRBD1. CDR3 length: 16 amino acids. Trimming took 3 bases from V and 3 from J; bases not matched to a gene: 11. Germline V gene sequence: CDR1 LGHDT, CDR2 YNNKEL (reference sequence). The CDR3 spells CASSHHRDRSLYEQYF. The CDR3 nucleotides are TGTGCCAGCAGCCACCACCGGGACAGATCCCTCTACGAGCAGTACTTC.

The genes are TRBV4-3 and TRBJ1-5; TRBD1 agrees at 7 bases. Trimming removed 1 base from V and 4 bases from J; junction bases left unmatched: 4. The V gene's germline CDR1 is LGHNA and CDR2 YSLEER. The CDR3 covers 15 residues. For the CDR3, the DNA is TGCGCCAGCAGCCAAGTGTGGGGACAGAATCAGCCCCAGCATTTT. Protein: CASSQVWGQNQPQHF.

CDR3 residues: CASRGGLHYGYTF. As DNA, the CDR3 is TGTGCCAGCAGGGGGGGACTGCACTATGGCTACACCTTC. V is TRBV28 and J is TRBJ1-2, with a possible D match to TRBD1 (5 bases). The length of the CDR3 is 13 residues. Germline assignment: CDR1 MDHEN and CDR2 SYDVKM. V was clipped by 6 bases and J by 3 bases, with 11 bases between them.